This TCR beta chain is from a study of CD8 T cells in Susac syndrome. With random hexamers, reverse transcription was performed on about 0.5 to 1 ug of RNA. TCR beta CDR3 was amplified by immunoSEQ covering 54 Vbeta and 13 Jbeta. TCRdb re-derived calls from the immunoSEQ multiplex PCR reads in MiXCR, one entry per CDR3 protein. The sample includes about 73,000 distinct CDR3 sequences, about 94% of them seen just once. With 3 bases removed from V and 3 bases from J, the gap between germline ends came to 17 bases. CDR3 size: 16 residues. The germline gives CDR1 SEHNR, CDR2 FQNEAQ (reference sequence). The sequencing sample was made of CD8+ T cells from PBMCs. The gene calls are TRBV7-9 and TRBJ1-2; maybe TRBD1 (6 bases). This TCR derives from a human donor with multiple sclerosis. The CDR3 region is CASSFSGNRVDYGYTF. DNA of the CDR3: TGTGCCAGCAGCTTCTCGGGAAACAGGGTGGACTATGGCTACACCTTC.